Below, 16 T cell receptor beta chains from the same sample are listed, as sequenced in a study of Ad26.COV2.S vaccination and SARS-CoV-2 variants. TCRdb's table, derived via immunoSEQ multiplex PCR, lists solely in-frame clones and lacks some. Among around 300,000 clones, about 87% were seen once, and the ten largest hold 6.4%. Treatment noted: 15 to 20 received Ad26.COV2.S at low or high dose, single or two shots; about 5 received placebo; per-sample allocation not given. Sampling occurred on day 63 after the first vaccine or placebo injection. Sequencing was performed on peripheral blood, taken in a trial of Ad26.COV2.S vaccine versus placebo. Receptors were obtained from a person aged 18-65 years who received the Ad26.COV2.S COVID-19 vaccine or a placebo.

The chain employs TRBV5-4 and TRBJ2-2; no reliable D call. Germline CDR1 is SGHNT and CDR2 is YYREEE (reference sequence). This CDR3 contains 12 residues. V lost 7 bases, J lost 5 bases, and 9 bases lay in between. Here the CDR3 DNA reads TGTGCCAGCGGATCCGTAACCGGGGAGCTGTTTTTT. Encoded protein: CASGSVTGELFF.

This rearrangement joins TRBV20-1 to TRBJ2-7, with D possibly being TRBD2 (7 bases). Germline V gene lookup returns CDR1 DFQATT and CDR2 SNEGSKA (reference sequence). The CDR3 runs to 11 residues. For the CDR3, the DNA is TGCAGCGGAGGGGGAGGGAACGAGCAGTACTTC. It codes for CSGGGGNEQYF.

In nucleotides, the CDR3 is TGTGCCAGCAGTGTTACCCTCTCTGGAAACACCATATATTTT. It yields the protein CASSVTLSGNTIYF. The rearrangement uses TRBV2 and TRBJ1-3; no reliable D call. This CDR3 is 14 amino acids long. Per the germline V gene, CDR1 is SNHLY and CDR2 is FYNNEI. V was clipped by 4 bases and J by 0 bases, with 7 bases between them.

V and J are TRBV5-6 and TRBJ1-6, with D perhaps TRBD1 (5 bases). The CDR3 runs 16 residues. CDR1 is SGHDT, CDR2 YYEEEE, per germline. V lost 6 bases, J lost 4 bases, and 17 bases lay in between. CDR3 bases: TGTGCCAGCAACGTTTTGAGCGGGACTTATAATTCACCCCTCCACTTT. Its protein product is CASNVLSGTYNSPLHF.

The chain carries TRBV7-9 and TRBJ2-1; D not resolved. Germline CDR1 is SEHNR and CDR2 is FQNEAQ (reference sequence). This CDR3 contains 13 residues. The V end was cut by 1 base, the J end by 4 bases, with 5 bases between. The chain's CDR3 is CASSLVLYNEQFF. The CDR3 coding sequence is TGTGCCAGCAGCTTAGTACTTTACAATGAGCAGTTCTTC.

In its sample, this clone was seen once. The genes are TRBV10-2 and TRBJ2-1; TRBD2 might be the D (5 bases). Trimming stripped 8 bases from V and 1 base from J, with 18 bases between. The germline gives CDR1 WSHSY, CDR2 SAAADI. The CDR3 has 16 residues. The CDR3 bases are TGCGCCAGCCGACTACAGCGGTCCCCTTCCTACAATGAGCAGTTCTTC. Translating it yields CASRLQRSPSYNEQFF.

About this clone itself: The junction departs from germline at one end; a sequencing error may be responsible. This chain links TRBV5-4 with TRBJ2-7; D unresolved. Germline assignment: CDR1 SGHNT and CDR2 YYREEE (reference sequence). The CDR3 runs to 12 residues. The CDR3 DNA reads TGTGCCAGCAGCTTGTCACTTGGACGGCGGTCTTGG. Its protein product is CASSLSLGRRSW.

V is TRBV12-3 or TRBV12-4 and J is TRBJ2-7; a weak D match, TRBD1 (6 bases). V lost 6 bases, J lost 6 bases, and 12 bases lay in between. This CDR3 contains 12 residues. The CDR3 loop reads CASRDAGAEQYF. CDR3 sequence (DNA): TGTGCCAGCAGGGATGCAGGGGCCGAGCAGTACTTC.

The chain combines TRBV7-2 with TRBJ2-1; 7 nucleotides align to TRBD2. Losses at the gene ends were 5 bases for V and 8 bases for J; bases not matched to a gene: 6. Germline assignment: CDR1 SGHTA and CDR2 FQGNSA. The CDR3 has 13 residues. Written as DNA, the CDR3 is TGTGCCAGCAGCCCGCAAGCGGGGCATGAGCAGTTCTTC. Its translation is CASSPQAGHEQFF.

This clone has only a few counts. The sample has other DNA sequences that encode this CDR3 too. The chain carries TRBV4-1 and TRBJ1-5; D is unresolved. Trimming removed 0 bases at V and 3 bases at J, with 3 bases between. Germline loops: CDR1 MGHRA, CDR2 YSYEKL. The CDR3 spans 13 residues. The CDR3 bases are TGCGCCAGCAGCCAAGATCCCAATCAGCCCCAGCATTTT. This translates into CASSQDPNQPQHF.

This clone was observed once. This chain joins TRBV6-4 and TRBJ2-1, with D possibly TRBD2 on 6 matching bases. In germline, CDR1 is MRHNA, CDR2 SNTAGT. V lost 0 bases and J 14 bases, leaving 17 bases between the germline ends. CDR3 length: 14 residues. The CDR3 region is CASSDSGMGGPKFF. The CDR3, as DNA: TGTGCCAGCAGTGACTCGGGAATGGGAGGTCCTAAGTTCTTC.

A word on this clone: In the same sample, other DNA sequences code for this CDR3. The chain is built from TRBV6-5 and TRBJ1-2; the D gene is possibly TRBD1 (5 bases). V lost 2 bases and J 7 bases, leaving 8 bases between the germline ends. Germline CDR1 and CDR2: MNHEY and SVGAGI. The CDR3 is 12 amino acids. This chain's CDR3 is CASSYRGGGYTF. CDR3 sequence (DNA): TGTGCCAGCAGTTACCGTGGGGGTGGCTACACCTTC.

The CDR3 sequence is CASSNWDGPPDNEQFF. The DNA of the CDR3 is TGTGCCAGCAGCAACTGGGACGGACCCCCGGACAATGAGCAGTTCTTC. The rearrangement links TRBV7-2 to TRBJ2-1; the D gene could be TRBD1 or TRBD2 (5 bases each). Trimming shortened V by 5 bases and J by 5 bases, and 19 bases separated the two germline ends. The V gene's germline CDR1 is SGHTA and CDR2 FQGNSA. This CDR3 has 16 residues. The variable domain in full, with the rest retrieved from reference TRBV7-2 and TRBJ2-1, is GAGVSQSPSNKVTEKGKDVELRCDPISGHTALYWYRQSLGQGLEFLIYFQGNSAPDKSGLPSDRFSAERTGGSVSTLTIQRTQQEDSAVYLCASSNWDGPPDNEQFFGPGTRLTVL.

The V gene is TRBV29-1, the J gene TRBJ2-7; D might be TRBD1 (6 bases). This CDR3 comprises 11 residues. Germline CDR1 SQVTM, CDR2 ANQGSEA. Trimming cost V 6 bases and J 4 bases, with 10 bases left between them. This CDR3 reads CSVGQSYEQYF. As DNA, the CDR3 is TGCAGCGTCGGACAGTCTTACGAGCAGTACTTC.

This clone was counted a few times. The CDR3 sequence is CASSPSGTGLSGNTIYF. The CDR3 coding sequence is TGTGCCAGCAGCCCCTCCGGGACAGGGCTCTCTGGAAACACCATATATTTT. V and J are TRBV7-9 and TRBJ1-3; 9 bases align to TRBD1. Trimming cost V 5 bases and J 0 bases; bases outside gene matches: 8. Germline CDR1 reads SEHNR; CDR2 reads FQNEAQ (reference sequence). This CDR3 has 17 residues.

The chain employs TRBV2 and TRBJ2-1; 11 bases align to TRBD2. The germline V gene has CDR1 SNHLY and CDR2 FYNNEI. CDR3 length equals 18 residues. The V segment lost 6 bases and the J segment 0 bases; nucleotides outside the gene matches: 10. The CDR3 nucleotides are TGTGCCAGCAGCCGACTAGCGGGACCCCGCAGCTCCTACAATGAGCAGTTCTTC. As protein: CASSRLAGPRSSYNEQFF. Full variable domain (rest looked up from reference TRBV2 and TRBJ2-1): EPEVTQTPSHQVTQMGQEVILRCVPISNHLYFYWYRQILGQKVEFLVSFYNNEISEKSEIFDDQFSVERPDGSNFTLKIRSTKLEDSAMYFCASSRLAGPRSSYNEQFFGPGTRLTVL.